Listed below are T cell receptor beta chains from one sample, sequenced in a study of T cells in Graves' hyperthyroidism and ophthalmopathy. A single record per CDR3 protein comes from TCRdb applying MiXCR to the multiplex PCR reads. The sample records around 480,000 distinct CDR3 sequences, around 14% being singletons. Sequencing was performed on blood. These receptors were obtained from a woman between 18 and 30 years old with Graves' hyperthyroidism. CDR3s include the opening cysteine and the closing phenylalanine or tryptophan. The D gene is left open where the match is weak. Clone size is shown for a subset of rows, as once, few, many or a class of expanded clone.

TRBV10-2	few	TRBD2	TRBJ2-2	CASSGPGGIGELFF	TGCGCCAGCAGTGGCCCGGGGGGGATCGGGGAGCTGTTTTTT
TRBV19	many	-	TRBJ2-1	CASNSETGALYNEQFF	TGTGCCAGTAATTCAGAAACGGGAGCGCTTTACAATGAGCAGTTCTTC
TRBV6-1	many	TRBD2	TRBJ2-1	CASWTIGGSYNEQFF	TGTGCCAGCTGGACTATCGGCGGGAGTTACAATGAGCAGTTCTTC
TRBV12-3/TRBV12-4	-	-	TRBJ1-1	CASRRLRGTEAFF	TGTGCCAGCAGGCGTCTTCGGGGCACTGAAGCTTTCTTT
TRBV11-3	many	TRBD2	TRBJ2-1	CASSFIVAGGPKFYEQFF	TGTGCCAGCAGCTTCATCGTAGCGGGAGGGCCTAAGTTCTATGAGCAGTTCTTC
TRBV18	many	TRBD2	TRBJ2-1	CASSTRAGGPRDEQFF	TGTGCCAGCTCCACCCGAGCGGGAGGGCCCAGAGATGAGCAGTTCTTC
TRBV20-1	-	-	TRBJ2-3	CSASPLGGAGDTDTQYF	TGCAGTGCTAGCCCACTTGGGGGGGCGGGAGACACAGATACGCAGTATTTT
TRBV20-1	-	TRBD2	TRBJ2-1	CSASMVAGGPRLNEQFF	TGCAGTGCTAGTATGGTAGCGGGAGGGCCCCGCCTCAATGAGCAGTTCTTC
TRBV12-3/TRBV12-4	-	TRBD2	TRBJ2-7	CASSLEAGGLLYEQYF	TGTGCCAGCAGTTTAGAAGCGGGAGGGCTGCTGTACGAGCAGTACTTC
TRBV6-5	many	-	TRBJ2-5	CASSYPGNGGRGNWETQYF	TGTGCCAGCAGTTACCCAGGGAATGGCGGCAGGGGAAATTGGGAGACCCAGTACTTC
TRBV7-2	-	TRBD2	TRBJ2-1	CASSSELAGGLLGDEQFF	TGTGCCAGCAGCTCAGAATTAGCGGGAGGGCTCCTGGGCGATGAGCAGTTCTTC
TRBV27	many	-	TRBJ1-2	CASSSLGVGYTF	TGTGCCAGCAGTTCGCTAGGGGTTGGCTACACCTTC
TRBV10-1	few	TRBD2	TRBJ2-1	CASSESVLAGDHEQFF	TGCGCCAGCAGTGAGTCTGTACTAGCGGGAGATCATGAGCAGTTCTTC
TRBV5-1	-	TRBD2	TRBJ2-1	CASSWLADNEQFF	TGCGCCAGCAGCTGGCTAGCGGACAATGAGCAGTTCTTC
TRBV5-1	-	-	TRBJ1-1	CASSSTRQEMNTEAFF	TGCGCCAGCAGCTCAACGAGACAGGAAATGAACACTGAAGCTTTCTTT
TRBV15	many	TRBD2	TRBJ2-1	CATSRTLAGIYNEQFF	TGTGCCACCAGCAGAACACTAGCGGGAATTTACAATGAGCAGTTCTTC
TRBV5-1	many	-	TRBJ1-2	CASSLEDSRIGGYTF	TGCGCCAGCAGCTTGGAGGACTCAAGGATCGGTGGCTACACCTTC
TRBV20-1	-	-	TRBJ2-1	CSGRGVNEQFF	TGCAGTGGCCGAGGGGTGAATGAGCAGTTCTTC
TRBV29-1	many	-	TRBJ2-1	CSVSGALGREQFF	TGCAGCGTTTCTGGGGCACTTGGCCGTGAGCAGTTCTTC
TRBV19	-	-	TRBJ2-1	CASSIPQGWNEQFF	TGTGCCAGTAGTATCCCCCAGGGGTGGAATGAGCAGTTCTTC
TRBV7-9	-	-	TRBJ2-1	CASSSGHGGLNEQFF	TGTGCCAGCAGCTCCGGCCATGGCGGGTTAAATGAGCAGTTCTTC
TRBV9	many	-	TRBJ2-1	CASSVVSPSSYNEQFF	TGTGCCAGCAGCGTAGTGAGTCCGAGCTCCTACAATGAGCAGTTCTTC
TRBV4-1	-	TRBD2	TRBJ2-3	CASSHSGQAGGTDTQYF	TGCGCCAGCAGCCACTCCGGACAAGCGGGAGGAACAGATACGCAGTATTTT
TRBV7-2	many	TRBD1	TRBJ1-2	CASSRFRDSYGYTF	TGTGCCAGCAGCCGGTTCCGGGACAGCTATGGCTACACCTTC
TRBV11-2	-	TRBD1	TRBJ2-1	CASSTGTGVGDEQLF	TGTGCCAGCAGCACCGGGACAGGCGTGGGCGATGAGCAGCTCTTC
TRBV19	many	-	TRBJ2-1	CASTSSSYNEQFF	TGTGCCAGTACCTCTAGCTCCTACAATGAGCAGTTCTTC
TRBV11-2	few	TRBD2	TRBJ2-1	CASRLAGAFYNEQFF	TGTGCCAGCAGACTAGCGGGGGCGTTCTACAATGAGCAGTTCTTC
TRBV20-1	many	-	TRBJ2-2	CSVTAGRASTGELFF	TGCAGTGTTACGGCGGGCAGGGCCTCCACCGGGGAGCTGTTTTTT
TRBV7-2	-	TRBD1	TRBJ1-2	CASRQTTGKVGYTF	TGTGCCAGCAGACAGACGACAGGGAAGGTTGGCTACACCTTC
TRBV12-3/TRBV12-4	many	-	TRBJ2-1	CASSFGGSYNEQFF	TGTGCCAGCAGTTTCGGCGGCTCCTACAATGAGCAGTTCTTC
TRBV7-6	many	-	TRBJ1-2	CASSPSPALYGYTF	TGTGCCAGCAGCCCTTCACCGGCATTATATGGCTACACCTTC
TRBV3-1	few	-	TRBJ2-5	CASLSYGGKETQYF	TGTGCCAGCCTGTCTTATGGGGGGAAGGAGACCCAGTACTTC
TRBV11-2	many	TRBD2	TRBJ2-1	CASSFVGGRAVYNEQFF	TGTGCCAGCAGCTTTGTCGGCGGGAGGGCCGTCTACAATGAGCAGTTCTTC
TRBV19	-	-	TRBJ2-3	CASSAPETDTDSTDTQYF	TGTGCCAGTAGTGCCCCCGAAACAGACACAGACAGCACAGATACGCAGTATTTT
TRBV7-3	-	-	TRBJ2-5	CASSQVGRDHQETQYF	TGCGCCAGCAGCCAAGTGGGGCGGGACCACCAAGAGACCCAGTACTTC
TRBV12-3/TRBV12-4	many	TRBD1	TRBJ1-4	CASSRGGGEKLFF	TGTGCCAGCAGTCGAGGGGGCGGTGAAAAACTGTTTTTT
TRBV7-9	-	-	TRBJ2-1	CASSFGQNQYNEQFF	TGTGCCAGCAGCTTCGGTCAGAATCAATACAATGAGCAGTTCTTC
TRBV2	many	TRBD2	TRBJ2-1	CASTLMETGRTSENSYNEQFF	TGTGCCAGCACCCTGATGGAGACAGGGCGGACTAGCGAGAACTCCTACAATGAGCAGTTCTTC
TRBV11-2	-	TRBD2	TRBJ2-1	CASSAASGSSYNEQFF	TGTGCCAGCAGCGCAGCTAGCGGGAGCTCCTACAATGAGCAGTTCTTC
TRBV5-1	few	-	TRBJ2-3	CASTLGADTQYF	TGCGCCAGCACGTTGGGCGCAGATACGCAGTATTTT
TRBV9	-	-	TRBJ2-7	CASSVAWQGTYEQYF	TGTGCCAGCAGCGTAGCTTGGCAGGGAACCTACGAGCAGTACTTC
TRBV28	-	TRBD1	TRBJ1-2	CASTTWGDRDANYGYTF	TGTGCCAGCACCACGTGGGGGGACAGGGACGCTAACTATGGCTACACCTTC
TRBV13	many	TRBD2	TRBJ2-7	CASSPPTSPYEQYF	TGTGCCAGCAGCCCACCGACTAGCCCCTACGAGCAGTACTTC
TRBV29-1	many	-	TRBJ1-1	CSVLPGNTEAFF	TGCAGCGTCTTACCGGGGAACACTGAAGCTTTCTTT
TRBV6-1	-	-	TRBJ2-3	CASSGGQNTQYF	TGTGCCAGCAGCGGTGGACAGAATACGCAGTATTTT
TRBV28	many	-	TRBJ2-5	CASSLSGGPTQYF	TGTGCCAGCAGTTTGAGTGGCGGGCCGACCCAGTACTTC